This record concerns one T cell receptor (beta chain) sequence. Antigen unknown. Germline lookup yields CDR1 SEHNR and CDR2 FQNEAQ (reference sequence). This CDR3 contains 11 residues. Trimming stripped 8 bases from V and 13 bases from J, with 15 bases between. Profiling relied on immunoSEQ multiplex PCR, and the TCRdb table lists in-frame clones only, not all of them. The sample consists of fewer than 20,000 clones, around 74% of them appearing once. The record originates from a study of OX40 agonist ivuxolimab in advanced cancers. Study-level information: Patients were treated with ivuxolimab, an agonistic anti-OX40 (CD134) antibody. Points from the study as a whole: Nonresponders included some who also had low normalized T-cell clonal expansion.

The source material was CD4+ or CD8+ T cells sorted from blood, sampled in a trial of the OX40 agonist ivuxolimab. The chain uses TRBV7-9 and TRBJ2-1, with a possible D match to TRBD1 (6 bases). This TCR was recovered from an adult with an advanced solid tumor such as melanoma, head and neck, liver or kidney cancer. This CDR3 reads CASFEAGEQFF. The CDR3 DNA sequence: TGTGCCAGCTTCGAGGCAGGGGAACAGTTCTTC.